This T cell receptor beta chain was captured by sequencing in a study of radiotherapy plus CTLA-4 blockade in lung cancer. The protocol was immunoSEQ multiplex PCR, while the TCRdb copy is restricted to in-frame clones and leaves out a portion. The table includes fewer than 50,000 clones, approximately 86% detected once. The CDR3 length is 14 residues. Trimming pared 6 bases from V and 0 bases from J, leaving 8 bases between. Germline loops: CDR1 LNHDA, CDR2 SQIVND (reference sequence). The chain combines TRBV19 with TRBJ1-4, with D unclear. The receptor was derived from a human donor with non-small cell lung cancer whose response to radiotherapy plus ipilimumab could not be evaluated. The sequences come from peripheral blood, collected from a patient treated with radiotherapy plus ipilimumab. Written as DNA, the CDR3 is TGTGCCAGTAGCGCGAGTGCAACTAATGAAAAACTGTTTTTT. It specifies CASSASATNEKLFF. The variable domain in full, with the rest retrieved from reference TRBV19 and TRBJ1-4, is DGGITQSPKYLFRKEGQNVTLSCEQNLNHDAMYWYRQDPGQGLRLIYYSQIVNDFQKGDIAEGYSVSREKKESFPLTVTSAQKNPTAFYLCASSASATNEKLFFGSGTQLSVL.